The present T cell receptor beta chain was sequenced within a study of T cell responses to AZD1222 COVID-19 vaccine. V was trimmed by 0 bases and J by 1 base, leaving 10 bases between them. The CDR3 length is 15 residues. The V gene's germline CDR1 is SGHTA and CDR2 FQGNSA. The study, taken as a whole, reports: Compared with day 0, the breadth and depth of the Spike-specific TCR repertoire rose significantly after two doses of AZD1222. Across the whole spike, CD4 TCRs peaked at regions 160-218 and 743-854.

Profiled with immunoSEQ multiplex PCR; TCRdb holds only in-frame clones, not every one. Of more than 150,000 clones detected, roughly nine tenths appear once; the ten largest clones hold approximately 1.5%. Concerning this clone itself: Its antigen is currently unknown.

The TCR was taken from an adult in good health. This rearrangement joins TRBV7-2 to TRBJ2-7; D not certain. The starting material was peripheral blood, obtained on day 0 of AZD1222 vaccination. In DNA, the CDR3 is TGTGCCAGCAGCTTAGCGCAGTCTAAATCCTACGAGCAGTACTTC. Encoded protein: CASSLAQSKSYEQYF.